The 25 T cell receptor beta chains below were found in one sample sequenced in a study of metastatic and nonmetastatic thyroid tumors. TCRdb ran MiXCR on the PCR reads. Here the sample spans some 23,000 clones, more than 10% being singletons. Each patient came to thyroid surgery without any prior treatment (of any kind). Material: blood. These receptors all stem from a female donor with papillary thyroid cancer or a benign thyroid nodule (not recorded which). Some clones in this sample may be carry-over from other donors' samples.

The V and J genes are TRBV6-2 or TRBV6-3 and TRBJ2-3; 7 bases fit TRBD2. The CDR3 sequence is 16 residues long. V trimming: 2 bases; J trimming: 1 base; junction bases outside the gene matches: 6. Germline-derived CDR1 and CDR2 are MNHEY and SVGEGT. As DNA, the CDR3 is TGTGCCAGCAGTTACGGGGCGGGAGTCCGCACAGATACGCAGTATTTT. Translation gives CASSYGAGVRTDTQYF.

This clone appeared many times. The same CDR3 is also encoded by other DNA sequences in this sample. The chain employs TRBV28 and TRBJ1-1, with D unresolved. The germline CDR1 and CDR2 sequences are MDHEN and SYDVKM. This CDR3 is built from 11 residues. Trimming left V 3 bases short and J 5 bases short, with 4 bases between. The CDR3 here is CASSFSTEAFF. The CDR3 DNA reads as TGTGCCAGCAGTTTTTCAACTGAAGCTTTCTTT.

This clone was recorded a few times. This chain uses TRBV19 with TRBJ2-2; TRBD2 aligns across 8 bases. The junction had 3 bases not matched to a gene; V was cut back by 6 bases and J by 3 bases. The germline V gene encodes CDR1 LNHDA and CDR2 SQIVND (reference sequence). The CDR3 totals 14 residues. In DNA, the CDR3 is TGTGCCAGTAGCGGGGGGGCCGACACCGGGGAGCTGTTTTTT. Translated: CASSGGADTGELFF.

Many counts were recorded for this clone. This chain joins TRBV7-9 and TRBJ1-2, with D unresolved. V was trimmed by 4 bases and J by 6 bases, leaving 15 bases between them. Per the germline V gene, CDR1 is SEHNR and CDR2 is FQNEAQ (reference sequence). The CDR3 consists of 14 residues. As DNA, the CDR3 is TGTGCCAGCAGCTCGGCGACTGCCGAGGATGGCTACACCTTC. This encodes CASSSATAEDGYTF.

This clone counts as medium-sized. For the CDR3, the DNA is TGTGCCAGCACCTTGACAGGTGGAAACACCATATATTTT. It yields the protein CASTLTGGNTIYF. V and J are TRBV6-1 and TRBJ1-3, with D possibly being TRBD1 (6 bases). CDR3 length: 13 residues. Per germline, CDR1 MNHNS and CDR2 SASEGT. The germline V and J ends were trimmed by 7 bases and 3 bases, with 10 bases remaining between them.

The chain has TRBV7-3 and TRBJ2-3; a possible D gene is TRBD2 (5 bases). The CDR3 length is 13 residues. Germline CDR1 reads SGHTA; CDR2 reads FQGTGA. V was pared by 10 bases and J by 8 bases, with 19 bases between. CDR3 in amino acids: CAIIPARSGTQYF. CDR3 nucleotide sequence: TGTGCCATCATCCCCGCTCGGAGCGGTACGCAGTATTTT.

This clone was recorded many times. J is TRBJ2-5 and V is TRBV7-9; D perhaps matches TRBD1 (6 bases). Trimming pared 4 bases from V and 4 bases from J, leaving 19 bases between. Germline V gene sequence: CDR1 SEHNR, CDR2 FQNEAQ (reference sequence). The CDR3 loop spans 16 amino acids. CDR3 sequence reads: CASSSLTGGFGETQYF. The CDR3 coding sequence is TGTGCCAGCAGCTCCCTGACAGGCGGGTTTGGAGAGACCCAGTACTTC.

The rearrangement joins TRBV4-1 to TRBJ2-1; TRBD1 aligns across 7 bases. The CDR3 length is 14 residues. Germline V gene data show CDR1 as MGHRA and CDR2 as YSYEKL. J lost 6 bases, V lost 4 bases, and 6 bases had no gene match. The CDR3 spells CASSPPDRVNEQFF. Here the CDR3 DNA reads TGCGCCAGCAGCCCACCTGACAGGGTCAATGAGCAGTTCTTC.

This clone was found a few times. Here the CDR3 reads CASSDPSGSDEQFF. Written as DNA, the CDR3 is TGTGCCAGCAGTGACCCTAGCGGGAGCGATGAGCAGTTCTTC. The chain links TRBV2 to TRBJ2-1; TRBD2 agrees at 10 bases. Losses at the gene ends were 3 bases for V and 8 bases for J; bases not matched to a gene: 4. CDR3 size: 14 residues. Germline V CDR1 and CDR2: SNHLY, FYNNEI.

This clone was recorded at least ten times. The CDR3 DNA is TGTGCCAGCAGTTCTAGCGGGAGGCCAGATACGCAGTATTTT. Translation: CASSSSGRPDTQYF. V is TRBV12-3 or TRBV12-4 and J is TRBJ2-3, with TRBD2 matching over 11 bases. The length of the CDR3 is 14 residues. With V trimmed by 4 bases and J by 4 bases, 1 base remained unmatched.

The chain employs TRBV4-2 and TRBJ2-7, with D perhaps matching TRBD1 (6 bases). Germline V gene lookup returns CDR1 LGHNA and CDR2 YNFKEQ. V shed 4 bases and J shed 3 bases, with 13 bases lying between them. The CDR3 has 14 amino acids. For the CDR3, the DNA is TGTGCCAGCAGCCGAGATCGAGGGGGCTACGAGCAGTACTTC. As protein: CASSRDRGGYEQYF.

Comments on this clone: Its ends do not fully match the called genes, so a read error is possible. The rearrangement joins TRBV5-6 to TRBJ2-7; D is unresolved. This CDR3 is 13 amino acids long. The germline V gene encodes CDR1 SGHDT and CDR2 YYEEEE. CDR3 nucleotide sequence: TGTGCCAGCAGCTTGGACCCTATGGGCGAGCTGTACTTC. Translated: CASSLDPMGELYF.

By sample fraction, this clone is medium-sized. Other DNA sequences in the same sample also yield this CDR3. The J gene is TRBJ2-1, the V gene TRBV14, with D possibly being TRBD1 (5 bases). CDR1 is SGHDN, CDR2 FVKESK, per germline. V dropped 4 bases and J dropped 8 bases, with 9 bases sitting between them. The CDR3 sequence is 12 residues long. The CDR3 DNA sequence: TGTGCCAGCAGCCCTCAGGGCTATGAGCAGTTCTTC. Translation: CASSPQGYEQFF.

This clone is termed medium-sized (0.01 to 0.1%). The V call is TRBV6-5, the J call TRBJ1-6; D may be TRBD1 (6 bases). Germline values: CDR1 MNHEY, CDR2 SVGAGI. The CDR3 consists of 15 residues. The V and J ends lost 0 bases and 9 bases respectively, with 12 bases between them. CDR3 amino acids: CASSYSAGEGSPLHF. The CDR3 region has the DNA TGTGCCAGCAGTTACTCGGCAGGGGAAGGTTCACCCCTCCACTTT.

This clone came up many times. Other nucleotide sequences from this sample produce the same CDR3. The chain has TRBV28 and TRBJ2-7; D may be TRBD1 or TRBD2 (5 bases each). The CDR3 loop spans 15 amino acids. Per the germline V gene, CDR1 is MDHEN and CDR2 is SYDVKM. Trimming left V 5 bases short and J 2 bases short, with 16 bases between. Written as DNA, the CDR3 is TGTGCCAGCAGTGCCGCCGGGACGAACCCCTACGAGCAGTACTTC. It is translated as CASSAAGTNPYEQYF.

The sample holds many counts of this clone. One junction end disagrees with the germline gene, perhaps due to a read error. The chain couples TRBV6-2 or TRBV6-3 to TRBJ2-3; D not certain. The CDR3 length is 14 residues. In germline, CDR1 is MNHEY, CDR2 SVGEGT. In DNA, the CDR3 is TGTGCCAGCAGTCCCTTGATTCGCACCGATACGCAGTATTTT. This codes for CASSPLIRTDTQYF.

As regards this clone: Different DNA sequences within this sample yield the same CDR3. The rearrangement joins TRBV11-2 to TRBJ2-3; D may be TRBD1 or TRBD2 (5 bases each). The CDR3 sequence is 15 residues long. CDR1 is SGHAT and CDR2 is FQNNGV in the germline V gene. V lost 4 bases to trimming and J lost 0 bases, with 11 bases between them. DNA of the CDR3: TGTGCCAGCAGCTACAGGACTGGTAGCACAGATACGCAGTATTTT. Amino acid sequence: CASSYRTGSTDTQYF.

This clone has at least ten counts. The genes are TRBV12-5 and TRBJ1-2, with TRBD1 as a possible D gene (5 bases). This CDR3 is 15 amino acids long. Germline V CDR1 and CDR2: LGHNT, FRNRAP. V gave up 1 base and J gave up 6 bases, with 15 bases separating them. CDR3 region: CASGLGDRDRDGYTF. As DNA, the CDR3 is TGTGCTAGTGGTTTGGGTGACCGGGACCGAGATGGCTACACCTTC.

This clone was seen repeatedly, ten times or more. The chain carries TRBV18 and TRBJ2-2; D gene unclear. The CDR3 has 18 amino acids. Germline CDR1 is KGHSH and CDR2 is LQKENI. V was cut by 0 bases and J by 0 bases, with 14 bases left in between. In DNA form, the CDR3 reads TGTGCCAGCTCACCACCCTACTATAGGGATGCGAACACCGGGGAGCTGTTTTTT. Its translation is CASSPPYYRDANTGELFF.

This clone was seen at least ten times. The V call is TRBV18, the J call TRBJ1-3; weak D call: TRBD1 (5 bases). The CDR3 contains 18 residues. Germline assignment: CDR1 KGHSH and CDR2 LQKENI. The V gene lost 2 bases and the J gene lost 5 bases, with 22 bases spanning the gap. CDR3 coding DNA: TGTGCCAGCTCACCAAACATCATCGCCGGGACGGGAAGAAACACCATATATTTT. It encodes CASSPNIIAGTGRNTIYF.

This clone was picked up many times. The J gene is TRBJ1-4, the V gene TRBV30; D not resolved. The V and J ends lost 3 bases and 0 bases respectively, with 14 bases between them. CDR1 GTSNPN and CDR2 SVGIG come from the germline V gene (reference sequence). The CDR3 length is 16 residues. The chain's CDR3 is CAWSVAGLATNEKLFF. CDR3 nucleotide sequence: TGTGCCTGGAGCGTGGCCGGACTCGCAACTAATGAAAAACTGTTTTTT.

Points on this clone: The junction and the germline gene differ at one end; a read error may be behind it. The chain links TRBV7-3 to TRBJ2-2; D is uncertain. Looked up from germline, CDR1 is SGHTA and CDR2 is FQGTGA. The CDR3 has 13 residues. CDR3: CASGLGKTGELFF. CDR3 DNA: TGTGCCAGCGGCTTAGGGAAAACCGGGGAGCTGTTTTTT.

This clone was counted ten times or more. The chain is built from TRBV5-6 and TRBJ2-3; D gene uncertain. Germline CDR1 is SGHDT and CDR2 is YYEEEE. Trimming cost V 3 bases and J 10 bases, with 12 bases left between them. The CDR3 extends over 12 amino acids. The CDR3 coding sequence is TGTGCCAGCAGCTATAACGGGCGATCGCAGTATTTT. Protein sequence: CASSYNGRSQYF.

This clone was counted ten times or more. This clone may be a read error of a much larger clone one base away. Other DNA variants within this sample encode the same CDR3. The CDR3 here is CASSLRGQSSYEQYF. In nucleotides, the CDR3 is TGTGCCAGCAGCTTAAGGGGGCAGTCGTCCTACGAGCAGTACTTC. The J gene is TRBJ2-7, the V gene TRBV7-2, with 7 bases identical to TRBD1. The V and J ends lost 2 bases and 1 base, in that order; junction bases with no gene match: 5. This CDR3 is built from 15 residues. Germline CDR1 and CDR2: SGHTA and FQGNSA.

Ten or more counts support this clone. The genes are TRBV20-1 and TRBJ2-7, with D possibly matching TRBD2 (6 bases). The germline V gene encodes CDR1 DFQATT and CDR2 SNEGSKA (reference sequence). Trimming removed 3 bases at V and 3 bases at J, with 9 bases between. The CDR3 covers 12 residues. CDR3 sequence: CSASGDFYEQYF. The CDR3 nucleotides are TGCAGTGCTAGTGGGGACTTCTACGAGCAGTACTTC.